This T cell receptor beta chain is drawn from a study of T cells in Graves' hyperthyroidism and ophthalmopathy (dated 2019 in TCRdb). Looking at the study overall: Peripheral blood was sampled at the time of initial diagnosis, prior to any treatment. To identify TCR V-J signatures that set the groups apart, the researchers used a discovery cohort of roughly 100 patients, made up of roughly 45 with Graves' ophthalmopathy and 57 with stable Graves' hyperthyroidism. Whether ophthalmopathy could be predicted prospectively was tested in an independent validation cohort made up of under 20 hyperthyroidism patients plus 17 patients who later progressed to ophthalmopathy. The 85 to 100 discovery patients were divided at random into training and test sets in a 7:3 ratio. In about 6 Graves' hyperthyroidism patients, the study also compared T-cell repertoires from thyroid tissue with T-cell repertoires from blood. After blood sampling, hyperthyroidism patients were treated with methimazole at a starting dose of 30 mg daily, and ophthalmopathy patients were treated with high-dose intravenous methylprednisolone. The paper reports TCR Vbeta CDR3 sequencing of 130 to 150 peripheral blood samples: around 41 ophthalmopathy, fewer than 80 hyperthyroidism and about 17 progressor patients. Overall study results and their limits: Blood samples also contained most of the expanded thyroid clonotypes (frequency above 0.001), which suggests that blood repertoires may reflect thyroid immune responses. In validation, the model predicted progression to ophthalmopathy with around 71% sensitivity and 72% to 85% specificity, a median of roughly seven months before onset. A model built on a 13 V-J signature distinguished ophthalmopathy from stable hyperthyroidism, reaching roughly 88% sensitivity and around 81% specificity in cross-validation and 80%/75% in testing. Sample size was not statistically predetermined, and blinding of investigators to group allocation was not performed.

Amplification of TCR beta CDR3 regions was carried out from RNA transcripts. The TCR CDR3 was subjected to a first round of RT-PCR using the HTBI primer set and the Qiagen OneStep RT-PCR kit. The libraries were constructed in a second round of multiplex PCR and then size-selected and purified. Paired-end sequencing of the libraries was performed with 100 bp reads on an Illumina HiSeq2000. Per the authors' processing: SOAPnuke was used to process the raw data, throwing out any read that contained adapters or uncalled bases, had a mean Phred below 15, or lacked an exact constant-primer or identifier match. High-quality paired reads were merged with COPE v1.2.5, and unique nucleotide sequences were defined as clonotypes. Clonotypes were aligned to IMGT TRBV, TRBD and TRBJ reference segments using MiTCR v1.1. Analysis was restricted to V-J combinations with a frequency above 0.0001, which covered about 99% of repertoires. The TCS score was defined as the ratio of F50 (clonal expansion) to E x V (chaos), calculated using BLOSUM62-based TCRdist between CDR3 peptides within each V-J. Welch's t-statistics and random forest reduced around 520 V-J features to under 15, which were used in a naive Bayes classifier (R e1071). TCRdb cleaned the public reads at Q25 with fastp, built clones with MiXCR and kept in-frame beta chains. Entries are consolidated by CDR3 protein sequence, retaining the most common genes and DNA. These V and J calls are TCRdb output, not the study's own analysis. This sample has around 690,000 distinct CDR3 sequences in its table, and approximately 15% of those were observed once. Around 16% of the sample rests with the top ten.

This clonotype was counted at least ten times. This receptor's antigen is unknown. No quality values exist for individual bases; no much larger clone is one base distant. As encoded in the germline V gene (reference sequence), CDR1 is SEHNR while CDR2 is FQNEAQ. Counted from cysteine to phenylalanine, this CDR3 has 15 amino acids. CDR3 DNA only is kept here, 45 bases in frame from base 1. Trimming accounts for 4 bases at V and 7 bases at J, while the number of junction bases matched to no gene is 7. A patient counted as having stable Graves' hyperthyroidism if no progression to ophthalmopathy occurred over 18 months of follow-up. Hyperthyroidism patients were newly diagnosed, had a disease duration of under 2 months, and were aged 18 to 65 years. The study excluded patients with uncontrolled infections, other autoimmune diseases, pregnancy or lactation. Clinical symptoms, serum thyroxine and TRAb, thyroid ultrasound, and orbital computed tomography formed the basis for the diagnoses. PBMCs were separated from 7.5 to 10 ml of fresh peripheral blood using Ficoll-Paque density gradient centrifugation. Trizol reagent was used to extract total RNA, and RNA quality was then checked on an Agilent 2100 Bioanalyzer.

The sequencing input was blood. This TCR came from a man aged 50 to 60 with Graves' hyperthyroidism. Rearrangement joined TRBV7-9 to TRBJ2-5, and TRBD1 matches 12 of the central bases. In nucleotides, the sequence is TGTGCCAGCAGCTCACCGGGACAGGGGGCAGGGACCCAGTACTTC. Translated, this is CASSSPGQGAGTQYF.